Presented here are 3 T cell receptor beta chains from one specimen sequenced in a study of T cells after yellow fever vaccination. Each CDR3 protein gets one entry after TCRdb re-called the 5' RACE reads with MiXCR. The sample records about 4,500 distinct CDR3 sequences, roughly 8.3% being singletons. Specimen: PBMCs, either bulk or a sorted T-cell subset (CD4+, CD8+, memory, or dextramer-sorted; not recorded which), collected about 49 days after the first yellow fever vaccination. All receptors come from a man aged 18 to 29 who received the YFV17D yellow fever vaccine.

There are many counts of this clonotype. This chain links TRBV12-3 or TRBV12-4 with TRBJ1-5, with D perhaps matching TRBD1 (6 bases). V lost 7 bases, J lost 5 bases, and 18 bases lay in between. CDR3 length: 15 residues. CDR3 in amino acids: CASTTTGEGYQPQHF. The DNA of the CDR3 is TGTGCCAGCACCACGACAGGAGAGGGGTATCAGCCCCAGCATTTT.

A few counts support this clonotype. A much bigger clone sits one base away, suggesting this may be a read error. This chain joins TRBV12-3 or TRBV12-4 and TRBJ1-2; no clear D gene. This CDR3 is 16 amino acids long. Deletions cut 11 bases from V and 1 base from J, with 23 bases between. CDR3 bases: TGTGCCTGCTTCGGGCAGGCCGAACATTTTAACTATGGCTACACCTTC. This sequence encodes CACFGQAEHFNYGYTF.

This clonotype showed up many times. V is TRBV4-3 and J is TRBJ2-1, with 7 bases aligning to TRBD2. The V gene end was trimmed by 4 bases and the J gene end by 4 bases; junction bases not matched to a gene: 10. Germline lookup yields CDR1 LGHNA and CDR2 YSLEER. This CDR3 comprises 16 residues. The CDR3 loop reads CASSRVVAGDYNEQFF. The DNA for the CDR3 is TGCGCCAGCAGCCGGGTTGTCGCGGGGGATTACAATGAGCAGTTCTTC.